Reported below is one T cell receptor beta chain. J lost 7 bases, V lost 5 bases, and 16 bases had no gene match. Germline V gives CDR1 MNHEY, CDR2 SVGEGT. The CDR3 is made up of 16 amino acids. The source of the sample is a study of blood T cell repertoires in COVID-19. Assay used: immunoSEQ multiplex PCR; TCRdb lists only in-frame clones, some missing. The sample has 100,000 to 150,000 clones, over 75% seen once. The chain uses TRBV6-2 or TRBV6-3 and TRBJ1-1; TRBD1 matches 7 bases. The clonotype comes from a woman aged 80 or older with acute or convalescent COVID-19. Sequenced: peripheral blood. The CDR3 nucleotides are TGTGCCAGCAGTGCTCCCGGCAGGGGGAAAATGGGTGAAGCTTTCTTT. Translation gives CASSAPGRGKMGEAFF.